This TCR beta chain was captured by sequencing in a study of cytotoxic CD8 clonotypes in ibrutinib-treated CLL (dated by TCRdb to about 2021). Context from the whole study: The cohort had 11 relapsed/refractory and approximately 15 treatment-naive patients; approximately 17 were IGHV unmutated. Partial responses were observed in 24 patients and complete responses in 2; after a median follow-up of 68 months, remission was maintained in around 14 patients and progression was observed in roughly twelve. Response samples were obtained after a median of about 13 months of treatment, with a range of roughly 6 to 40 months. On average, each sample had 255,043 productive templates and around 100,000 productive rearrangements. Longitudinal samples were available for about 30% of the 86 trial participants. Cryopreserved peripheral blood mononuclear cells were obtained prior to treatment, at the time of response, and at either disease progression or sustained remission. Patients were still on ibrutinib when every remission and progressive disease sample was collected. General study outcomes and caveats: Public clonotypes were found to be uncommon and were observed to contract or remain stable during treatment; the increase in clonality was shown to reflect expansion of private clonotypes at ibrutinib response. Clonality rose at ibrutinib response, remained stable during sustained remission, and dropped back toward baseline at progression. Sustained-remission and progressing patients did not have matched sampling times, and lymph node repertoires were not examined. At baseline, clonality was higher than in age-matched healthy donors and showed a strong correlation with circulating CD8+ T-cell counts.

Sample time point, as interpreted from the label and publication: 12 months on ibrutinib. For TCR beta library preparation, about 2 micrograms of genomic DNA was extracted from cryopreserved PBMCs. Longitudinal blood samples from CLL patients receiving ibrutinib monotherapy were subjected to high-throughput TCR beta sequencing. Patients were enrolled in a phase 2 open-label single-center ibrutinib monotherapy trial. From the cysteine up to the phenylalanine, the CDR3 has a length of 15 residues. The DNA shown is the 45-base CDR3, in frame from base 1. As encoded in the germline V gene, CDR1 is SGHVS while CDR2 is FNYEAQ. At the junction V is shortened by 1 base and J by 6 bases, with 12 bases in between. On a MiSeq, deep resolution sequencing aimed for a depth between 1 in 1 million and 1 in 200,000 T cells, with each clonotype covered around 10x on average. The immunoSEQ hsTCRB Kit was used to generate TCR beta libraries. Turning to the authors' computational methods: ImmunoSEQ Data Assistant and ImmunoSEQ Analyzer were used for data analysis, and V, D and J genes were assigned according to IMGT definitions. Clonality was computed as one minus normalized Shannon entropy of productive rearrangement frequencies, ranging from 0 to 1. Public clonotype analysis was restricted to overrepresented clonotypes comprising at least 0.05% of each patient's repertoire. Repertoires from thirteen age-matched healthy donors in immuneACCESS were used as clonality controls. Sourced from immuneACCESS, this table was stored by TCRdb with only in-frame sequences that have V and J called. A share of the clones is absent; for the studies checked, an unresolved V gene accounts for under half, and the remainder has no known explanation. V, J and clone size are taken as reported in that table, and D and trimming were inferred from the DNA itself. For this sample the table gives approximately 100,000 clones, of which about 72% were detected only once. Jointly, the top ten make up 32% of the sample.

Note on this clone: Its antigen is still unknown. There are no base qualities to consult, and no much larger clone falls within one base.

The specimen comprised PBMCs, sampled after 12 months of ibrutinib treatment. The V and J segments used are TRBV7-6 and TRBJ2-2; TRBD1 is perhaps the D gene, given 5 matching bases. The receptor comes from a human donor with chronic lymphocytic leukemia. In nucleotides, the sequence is TGTGCCAGCAGCTTAGGCATACCAGGGTCCGGGGAGCTGTTTTTT. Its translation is CASSLGIPGSGELFF.